This T cell receptor (beta chain) comes out of a study of early stage breast cancer tumors. In the study overall: Under 10 ER+/PR+/HER2- tumors were invasive ductal; a few were invasive lobular. Samples were sequenced at about 10-fold average coverage. General observations from the study: Most shared enriched TCRB sequences were commonly generated ones. Blood repertoires resembled normal breast more than tumor.

TCRdb keeps only in-frame clones here, not all; method: immunoSEQ multiplex PCR. The sample includes 25,000 to 35,000 clones, roughly four fifths seen only once; the top ten take roughly 4.5%. There are 15 residues in the CDR3. The ends were cut back, 4 bases at V and 9 bases at J, with 20 bases in the middle. CDR1 is SGHRS and CDR2 is YFSETQ in the germline V gene. For this clone: As yet, its antigen is unknown.

The rearrangement uses TRBV5-1 and TRBJ2-1, with D uncertain. This TCR was sampled from a person aged 35-50 years with breast cancer. Sequencing was carried out using blood. For the CDR3, the DNA is TGCGCCAGCAGCCTGGATCTAATGGGTGGGGTTGAGCAGTTCTTC. Protein product: CASSLDLMGGVEQFF. The variable domain in full, with the rest retrieved from reference TRBV5-1 and TRBJ2-1, is KAGVTQTPRYLIKTRGQQVTLSCSPISGHRSVSWYQQTPGQGLQFLFEYFSETQRNKGNFPGRFSGRQFSNSRSEMNVSTLELGDSALYLCASSLDLMGGVEQFFGPGTRLTVL.